This is a list of T cell receptor beta chains from one sample in a study of cytomegalovirus exposure and HLA in healthy donors. Some clones are missing from TCRdb's copy, which holds only in-frame ones; the method was immunoSEQ multiplex PCR. The sample carries around 210,000 clones, 82% recorded once. What was sequenced was PBMCs. These receptors were obtained from a woman between 40 and 55 years old in good health and CMV-seronegative. The CDR3 runs from the conserved cysteine through the conserved F or W. A D gene is named only where the DNA matches it firmly. The size of a clone is reported for some rows only, either as once, few or many, or as a class for expanded clones.

V: TRBV13
size: once
J: TRBJ1-5
D: .
CDR3: CASSFRGKHRANQPQHF
DNA: TGTGCCAGCAGCTTCCGGGGAAAACACAGGGCTAATCAGCCCCAGCATTTT

V: TRBV18
size: .
J: TRBJ2-3
D: TRBD1
CDR3: CASSGRDRLDTQYF
DNA: TGTGCCAGCTCAGGCCGGGACAGGCTCGATACGCAGTATTTT

V: TRBV4-1
size: .
J: TRBJ2-7
D: .
CDR3: CASSQDGASSYEQYF
DNA: TGCGCCAGCAGCCAAGATGGGGCCAGCTCCTACGAGCAGTACTTC

V: TRBV5-6
size: .
J: TRBJ1-5
D: TRBD1
CDR3: CASRFVRTGMDQPQHF
DNA: TGTGCCAGCAGGTTTGTTCGGACAGGGATGGATCAGCCCCAGCATTTT

V: TRBV19
size: .
J: TRBJ2-5
D: TRBD2
CDR3: CASSLASGTETQYF
DNA: TGTGCCAGTAGTTTGGCTAGCGGAACCGAGACCCAGTACTTC

V: TRBV5-4
size: .
J: TRBJ2-7
D: TRBD2
CDR3: CASSKTSGGGITYEQYF
DNA: TGTGCCAGCAGCAAAACTAGCGGGGGAGGGATTACCTACGAGCAGTACTTC

V: TRBV27
size: .
J: TRBJ2-7
D: TRBD2
CDR3: CASSLRLAGSEQYF
DNA: TGTGCCAGCAGTTTGAGGCTAGCGGGTAGCGAGCAGTACTTC

V: TRBV6-1
size: .
J: TRBJ1-1
D: .
CDR3: CASSDSWGRTEAFF
DNA: TGTGCCAGCAGTGATAGTTGGGGGCGGACTGAAGCTTTCTTT

V: TRBV6-1
size: few
J: TRBJ2-2
D: .
CDR3: CATLRLYGELFF
DNA: TGTGCCACCCTCCGACTTTACGGGGAGCTGTTTTTT

V: TRBV7-9
size: few
J: TRBJ1-4
D: TRBD1
CDR3: CASSGHRGPLNEKLFF
DNA: TGTGCCAGCAGCGGTCACAGGGGTCCACTTAATGAAAAACTGTTTTTT

V: TRBV18
size: .
J: TRBJ2-5
D: .
CDR3: CASSVTGLVETQYF
DNA: TGTGCCAGCTCGGTGACAGGTTTAGTGGAGACCCAGTACTTC

V: TRBV7-9
size: .
J: TRBJ1-2
D: TRBD1
CDR3: CSSSYGTGGVGYTF
DNA: TGTTCCAGCAGCTACGGGACAGGTGGCGTTGGCTACACCTTC

V: TRBV25-1
size: once
J: TRBJ2-7
D: TRBD1
CDR3: CASEKRPRGRFYEQYF
DNA: TGTGCCAGCGAAAAACGCCCCAGGGGGCGCTTCTACGAGCAGTACTTC

V: TRBV28
size: few
J: TRBJ2-7
D: TRBD2
CDR3: CASRRGLAGPSYEQYF
DNA: TGTGCCAGCAGGCGGGGACTAGCGGGACCAAGCTACGAGCAGTACTTC

V: TRBV27
size: .
J: TRBJ2-7
D: TRBD1
CDR3: CASSLLGQGIYEQYF
DNA: TGTGCCAGCAGTTTGTTGGGACAGGGGATCTACGAGCAGTACTTC

V: TRBV19
size: .
J: TRBJ2-1
D: TRBD2
CDR3: CASSWEGYNEQFF
DNA: TGTGCCAGTAGTTGGGAGGGGTACAATGAGCAGTTCTTC

V: TRBV5-1
size: .
J: TRBJ1-2
D: .
CDR3: CASSLDRPSRSPYGYTF
DNA: TGCGCCAGCAGCTTGGACAGGCCTTCGCGTAGTCCCTATGGCTACACCTTC

V: TRBV2
size: once
J: TRBJ1-5
D: .
CDR3: CASSEVGAQPQHF
DNA: TGTGCCAGCAGTGAGGTGGGAGCCCAGCCCCAGCATTTT

V: TRBV29-1
size: .
J: TRBJ2-1
D: TRBD1
CDR3: CSVITDRAIYNEQFF
DNA: TGCAGCGTCATAACGGACAGGGCAATCTACAATGAGCAGTTCTTC

V: TRBV4-1
size: few
J: TRBJ2-5
D: TRBD1
CDR3: CASSLYPPGQTQETQYF
DNA: TGCGCCAGCAGCCTTTACCCCCCGGGACAGACACAAGAGACCCAGTACTTC

V: TRBV5-8
size: .
J: TRBJ1-1
D: .
CDR3: CASSLGAPLKNTEAFF
DNA: TGTGCCAGCAGCTTGGGGGCACCTTTGAAGAACACTGAAGCTTTCTTT

V: TRBV5-1
size: .
J: TRBJ2-4
D: .
CDR3: CASSLSMGPKNIQYF
DNA: TGCGCCAGCAGCTTGTCCATGGGGCCCAAAAACATTCAGTACTTC

V: TRBV7-8
size: .
J: TRBJ1-1
D: .
CDR3: CASSLTGTEAFF
DNA: TGTGCCAGCAGCTTGACAGGAACTGAAGCTTTCTTT

V: TRBV4-1
size: .
J: TRBJ2-3
D: .
CDR3: CASSQSRRGLSTDTQYF
DNA: TGCGCCAGCAGCCAAAGTCGGCGGGGACTTAGCACAGATACGCAGTATTTT

V: TRBV9
size: .
J: TRBJ2-6
D: TRBD1
CDR3: CASSPTGTGANVLTF
DNA: TGTGCCAGCAGCCCGACAGGGACTGGGGCCAACGTCCTGACTTTC

V: TRBV5-3
size: .
J: TRBJ1-2
D: .
CDR3: CASSQDSTRQGYTF
DNA: TGTGCCAGCAGCCAAGACTCGACCCGGCAAGGCTACACCTTC

V: TRBV15
size: .
J: TRBJ2-7
D: .
CDR3: CATSRVAGYEQYF
DNA: TGTGCCACCAGCAGAGTGGCGGGGTACGAGCAGTACTTC

V: TRBV30
size: .
J: TRBJ2-7
D: TRBD1
CDR3: CAWSVGSGGGYEQYF
DNA: TGTGCCTGGAGTGTAGGCTCAGGGGGCGGCTACGAGCAGTACTTC

V: TRBV5-5
size: .
J: TRBJ1-5
D: .
CDR3: CASSLYDRSNQPQHF
DNA: TGTGCCAGCAGCTTGTATGACAGGAGCAATCAGCCCCAGCATTTT